This T cell receptor (beta chain) was captured in a study of blood T cell repertoires in COVID-19. Study-level background: Some COVID-19 samples were acute and others convalescent; all came from the United States, Italy and Spain. In each case, the material was cDNA or gDNA derived from T cells, B-cell-depleted T cells, or PBMCs.

The ends were cut back, 4 bases at V and 4 bases at J, with 14 bases in the middle. CDR3 length: 14 residues. Germline CDR1 reads SGHNT; CDR2 reads YYREEE (reference sequence). The method was immunoSEQ multiplex PCR; TCRdb's version includes in-frame clones alone and lacks a portion of them. The sample includes about 80,000 clones, 80% to 90% seen only once; the top ten take about a sixth. This clone was counted between two and nine times. The chain uses TRBV5-4 and TRBJ1-2, with D possibly matching TRBD1 (5 bases). The TCR was taken from an elderly woman with acute or convalescent COVID-19. The sequenced sample consisted of peripheral blood. The CDR3 sequence is CASSGRTGGYGYTF. The DNA of the CDR3 is TGTGCCAGCAGCGGCCGGACGGGGGGCTATGGCTACACCTTC.